Sequencing of this T cell receptor (beta chain) was carried out in a study of blood T cells in healthy people across ages. Overall study: Researchers report that template switching captured about one barcoded beta molecule per two T cells.

Study conclusions and caveats: Diversity was estimated from one million T cells, and these estimates were considered underestimates.

This clonotype has more than one count but fewer than ten. Its antigen is currently unknown. The authors ran a second PCR of about 6 to 11 cycles using a sample-barcoded 5' primer and a J-beta primer mix. Every molecule of cDNA carried a tag from a template-switch adaptor with 12 random nucleotides. TCRdb redid the calling of the 5' RACE reads with MiXCR, one entry per CDR3 protein. The sample lists about 500,000 distinct CDR3 sequences, about 25% occurring once. This CDR3 is built from 16 residues. Trimming shortened V by 3 bases and J by 0 bases, and 9 bases separated the two germline ends. The germline CDR1 and CDR2 sequences are SGHDN and FVKESK. This sample was shared with a second study, whose subject was T cells of mothers and their children. That work adds: Slightly higher, non-significant overlap characterized related mother-child pairs relative to unrelated pairs.

This sequence originates from a boy between 10 and 17 years old in good health. Sample: blood. The genes are TRBV14 and TRBJ2-6; D is ambiguous. In DNA form, the CDR3 reads TGTGCCAGCAGCCATCAGTTAGGCTCTGGGGCCAACGTCCTGACTTTC. Protein product: CASSHQLGSGANVLTF.